The 19 T cell receptor beta chains below come from one sample, sequenced in a study of T cells after posttransplantation cyclophosphamide. A marrow graft followed busulfan-fludarabine conditioning, with cyclophosphamide on days +3 and +4. Clones were sequenced by immunoSEQ multiplex PCR, and TCRdb holds only the in-frame ones, with some missing. The sample has some 10,000 clones; roughly 86% are singletons. The specimen was CD4+ T cells sorted from PBMCs, collected after allogeneic stem cell transplant with posttransplant cyclophosphamide. Source of these receptors: a young adult male patient who received an allogeneic stem cell transplant from a related donor, was CMV-positive, and had acute GVHD only. Part of the T cells may come from the graft donor.

The rearrangement uses TRBV29-1 and TRBJ2-5; 9 bases line up with TRBD1. The CDR3 totals 17 residues. Per the germline V gene, CDR1 is SQVTM and CDR2 is ANQGSEA. V lost 0 bases, J lost 6 bases, and 14 bases stayed unmatched. CDR3 sequence: CSVEESGTGTGWKTQYF. In DNA, the CDR3 is TGCAGCGTTGAAGAAAGTGGAACCGGGACAGGGTGGAAGACCCAGTACTTC.

This chain connects TRBV21-1 to TRBJ1-1; TRBD1 is the table's D call, not checked against the DNA. TRBV21-1 is assigned pseudogene status. This CDR3 has 15 amino acids. The CDR3 sequence is CASSKLRDRKYEAFF. Written as DNA, the CDR3 is TGTGCCAGCAGCAAACTCCGGGACAGAAAATATGAAGCTTTCTTT.

The chain combines TRBV19 with TRBJ2-1; 8 nucleotides line up with TRBD2. CDR3 length: 16 amino acids. CDR1 is LNHDA, CDR2 SQIVND, per germline (reference sequence). Trimming took 6 bases from V and 10 from J; bases not matched to a gene: 17. The CDR3 loop reads CASSALAGSPGNEQFF. The CDR3 DNA follows: TGTGCCAGTAGCGCCCTAGCGGGTAGCCCCGGGAACGAGCAGTTCTTC.

The chain combines TRBV7-7 with TRBJ2-7; unclear D gene. There are 17 residues in the CDR3. Germline CDR1 SSHAT, CDR2 FNYEAQ (reference sequence). V was cut by 0 bases and J by 0 bases, with 15 bases left in between. CDR3 coding DNA: TGTGCCAGCAGCTTAGCCGGTCGAAAACCCGACTCCTACGAGCAGTACTTC. Its protein product is CASSLAGRKPDSYEQYF.

The chain has TRBV30 and TRBJ2-7, with D hard to call. Trimming cost V 5 bases and J 0 bases, with 11 bases left between them. The germline CDR1 and CDR2 sequences are GTSNPN and SVGIG (reference sequence). The CDR3 loop spans 13 amino acids. CDR3 sequence (DNA): TGTGCCTGGTGGTCCGCGGTCTCCTACGAGCAGTACTTC. Translation gives CAWWSAVSYEQYF. The entire variable domain, with the rest obtained from reference TRBV30 and TRBJ2-7, is as follows: SQTIHQWPATLVQPVGSPLSLECTVEGTSNPNLYWYRQAAGRGLQLLFYSVGIGQISSEVPQNLSASRPQDRQFILSSKKLLLSDSGFYLCAWWSAVSYEQYFGPGTRLTVT.

The chain has TRBV6-5 and TRBJ1-5, with D perhaps TRBD1 (5 bases). The germline gives CDR1 MNHEY, CDR2 SVGAGI. There are 15 residues in the CDR3. Between the trimmed V and J ends, which lost 0 bases and 5 bases, there was a span of 11 bases. CDR3 residues: CASSYSNQGDQPQHF. The CDR3 bases are TGTGCCAGCAGTTACTCGAATCAGGGCGATCAGCCCCAGCATTTT.

V is TRBV11-3 and J is TRBJ2-1, with 11 nucleotides matching TRBD2. Trimming at V came to 1 base and at J to 9 bases, leaving 11 bases not matched to a gene. The CDR3 is 17 residues long. Germline CDR1 reads SGHNT; CDR2 reads YENEEA. Written as DNA, the CDR3 is TGTGCCAGCAGCTTAGGCCCAATTAGCGGGGGGGCGGGTGAGCAGTTCTTC. Protein: CASSLGPISGGAGEQFF.

The table lists this clone with a count of one. V is TRBV29-1 and J is TRBJ2-1, with TRBD1 matching 9 bases. This CDR3 comprises 12 residues. CDR1 SQVTM and CDR2 ANQGSEA come from the germline V gene. With 7 bases clipped from V and 9 bases from J, the junction kept 7 bases outside the gene matches. The CDR3 DNA is TGCAGCGGGGGGGACAGGGACACTGAGCAGTTCTTC. Translating gives CSGGDRDTEQFF.

The rearrangement joins TRBV28 to TRBJ1-5; 7 nucleotides line up with TRBD1. J gave up 6 bases and V 6 bases, and 8 bases lay outside the gene matches. Germline loops: CDR1 MDHEN, CDR2 SYDVKM. The CDR3 spans 14 residues. The CDR3 spells CASRRLQGIQPQHF. CDR3 DNA: TGTGCCAGCAGACGCTTACAGGGGATTCAGCCCCAGCATTTT.

V is TRBV6-4 and J is TRBJ2-1; 11 nucleotides align to TRBD2. Germline CDR1 is MRHNA and CDR2 is SNTAGT. The CDR3 runs to 17 residues. The ends lost 7 bases at V and 11 bases at J; junction bases unmatched: 19. CDR3 bases: TGTGCCAGCAACAATAGCGGGGGGGCTGGGTCCTTTTGTAAGCAGTTCTTC. Amino acids: CASNNSGGAGSFCKQFF.

The rearrangement joins TRBV27 to TRBJ1-2; D is possibly TRBD1 (6 bases). Germline V gene lookup returns CDR1 MNHEY and CDR2 SMNVEV (reference sequence). This CDR3 comprises 15 residues. Trimming shortened V by 4 bases and J by 0 bases, and 12 bases separated the two germline ends. The chain's CDR3 is CASSSRQGTNYGYTF. CDR3 nucleotides: TGTGCCAGCAGTTCCCGGCAGGGGACTAACTATGGCTACACCTTC.

The V gene is TRBV7-8, the J gene TRBJ1-5; D gene uncertain. Deletions cut 2 bases from V and 0 bases from J, with 8 bases between. CDR3 size: 15 residues. CDR1 is SGHVS, CDR2 FQNEAQ, per germline. Here the CDR3 DNA reads TGTGCCAGCAGCTTATCAGTGTATAGCAATCAGCCCCAGCATTTT. Translation: CASSLSVYSNQPQHF. The full variable domain, in which reference TRBV7-8 and TRBJ1-5 provide the parts outside the CDR3, is GAGVSQSPRYKVAKRGQDVALRCDPISGHVSLFWYQQALGQGPEFLTYFQNEAQLDKSGLPSDRFFAERPEGSVSTLKIQRTQQEDSAVYLCASSLSVYSNQPQHFGDGTRLSIL.

The rearrangement links TRBV5-1 to TRBJ2-3, with 9 bases identical to TRBD1. In germline, CDR1 is SGHRS, CDR2 YFSETQ. J lost 4 bases, V lost 4 bases, and 10 bases had no gene match. CDR3 length equals 16 residues. CDR3 region: CASSVNRDRVPDTQYF. CDR3 in DNA: TGCGCCAGCAGCGTAAACCGGGACAGGGTCCCAGATACGCAGTATTTT.

The V gene is TRBV18, the J gene TRBJ2-7; a weak D match, TRBD1 (5 bases). Germline V gene sequence: CDR1 KGHSH, CDR2 LQKENI. The V and J ends lost 3 bases and 2 bases respectively, with 8 bases between them. CDR3 length: 13 residues. Here the CDR3 DNA reads TGTGCCAGCTCACCTGGGGCCCCCTACGAGCAGTACTTC. Residues: CASSPGAPYEQYF.

V is TRBV7-8 and J is TRBJ2-6, with D perhaps TRBD1 (5 bases). The CDR3 runs 17 residues. V shed 0 bases and J shed 2 bases, with 11 bases lying between them. The germline V gene has CDR1 SGHVS and CDR2 FQNEAQ. The CDR3 sequence is CASSLARWGTGANVLTF. CDR3 coding DNA: TGTGCCAGCAGCTTAGCGCGATGGGGCACTGGGGCCAACGTCCTGACTTTC.

This chain joins TRBV14 and TRBJ2-7; D not certain. The germline V gene encodes CDR1 SGHDN and CDR2 FVKESK. The CDR3 consists of 14 residues. The ends were cut back, 5 bases at V and 3 bases at J, with 14 bases in the middle. The CDR3 bases are TGTGCCAGCAGCATATCCGGGTCCTTCTACGAGCAGTACTTC. Encoded protein: CASSISGSFYEQYF.

V gene TRBV29-1 combines with J gene TRBJ1-2; TRBD1 agrees at 9 bases. J lost 9 bases, V lost 4 bases, and 12 bases had no gene match. Germline values: CDR1 SQVTM, CDR2 ANQGSEA. The CDR3 extends over 14 amino acids. The CDR3 region is CSVGSPGQGASYTF. In nucleotides, the CDR3 is TGCAGCGTTGGCTCCCCGGGACAGGGTGCGAGCTACACCTTC.

The V and J genes are TRBV6-6 and TRBJ2-2; 9 bases line up with TRBD1. Trimming cost V 4 bases and J 4 bases; bases outside gene matches: 4. This CDR3 spans 15 amino acids. CDR1 and CDR2 from the germline V gene are MNHNY and SVGAGI (reference sequence). CDR3 coding DNA: TGTGCCAGCAGTTTCACAGGGGGCCGCACCGGGGAGCTGTTTTTT. This codes for CASSFTGGRTGELFF.

The genes are TRBV5-4 and TRBJ2-5; a possible D gene is TRBD2 (5 bases). CDR3 size: 14 residues. CDR1 and CDR2 (germline): SGHNT, YYREEE (reference sequence). Deletions cut 4 bases from V and 0 bases from J, with 10 bases between. The CDR3 region has the DNA TGTGCCAGCAGCCGGGGTGGGGACCAAGAGACCCAGTACTTC. Translating it yields CASSRGGDQETQYF. The full variable domain, completed using reference TRBV5-4 and TRBJ2-5, is ETGVTQSPTHLIKTRGQQVTLRCSSQSGHNTVSWYQQALGQGPQFIFQYYREEENGRGNFPPRFSGLQFPNYSSELNVNALELDDSALYLCASSRGGDQETQYFGPGTRLLVL.